A single sample is the source of the 26 T cell receptor beta chains below, sequenced in a study of T cell responses to AZD1222 COVID-19 vaccine. Some clones are missing from TCRdb's copy, which holds only in-frame ones; the method was immunoSEQ multiplex PCR. The table has about 72,000 clones, 89% seen once; the top ten hold about 28%. Specimen: peripheral blood, collected 28 days after the second AZD1222 dose. The receptors derive from an adult who received the AZD1222 COVID-19 vaccine.

The chain has TRBV5-1 and TRBJ2-2; D perhaps matches TRBD1 (5 bases). The CDR3 covers 16 residues. Trimming removed 5 bases at V and 0 bases at J, with 14 bases between. Germline assignment: CDR1 SGHRS and CDR2 YFSETQ. As DNA, the CDR3 is TGCGCCAGCAGTTTCCGACAGAACGCGAACACCGGGGAGCTGTTTTTT. This sequence encodes CASSFRQNANTGELFF. The whole variable domain, filled in from reference TRBV5-1 and TRBJ2-2, reads KAGVTQTPRYLIKTRGQQVTLSCSPISGHRSVSWYQQTPGQGLQFLFEYFSETQRNKGNFPGRFSGRQFSNSRSEMNVSTLELGDSALYLCASSFRQNANTGELFFGEGSRLTVL.

In this sample, this clone turned up once. CDR3 coding DNA: TGTGCCATCAGCTCCGGTGTCAGGGGGTTAGTTGGGGCCAACGTCCTGACTTTC. Translating gives CAISSGVRGLVGANVLTF. The genes are TRBV10-3 and TRBJ2-6, with 7 bases fitting TRBD1. The V segment lost 6 bases and the J segment 3 bases; nucleotides outside the gene matches: 14. Germline CDR1 is ENHRY and CDR2 is SYGVKD. This CDR3 is 18 amino acids long.

This clone appeared a single time. This chain links TRBV19 with TRBJ2-5; 9 bases line up with TRBD1. With 4 bases clipped from V and 2 bases from J, the junction kept 8 bases outside the gene matches. CDR1 is LNHDA, CDR2 SQIVND, per germline (reference sequence). The CDR3 has 16 residues. The CDR3 sequence is CASSTWGTGRQETQYF. The DNA of the CDR3 is TGTGCCAGTAGTACGTGGGGGACAGGGAGGCAAGAGACCCAGTACTTC.

The chain combines TRBV28 with TRBJ1-3; D is unclear. The germline V gene encodes CDR1 MDHEN and CDR2 SYDVKM. The CDR3 contains 15 residues. The ends were cut back, 8 bases at V and 0 bases at J, with 14 bases in the middle. The CDR3 region is CASRRSPSSGNTIYF. CDR3 in DNA: TGTGCCAGCCGACGCTCTCCAAGCTCTGGAAACACCATATATTTT.

V is TRBV18 and J is TRBJ2-7; maybe TRBD1 (5 bases). With 5 bases removed from V and 3 bases from J, the gap between germline ends came to 8 bases. Germline V gene lookup returns CDR1 KGHSH and CDR2 LQKENI. CDR3 length: 12 amino acids. CDR3: CASSVQDYEQYF. In nucleotides, the CDR3 is TGTGCCAGCTCAGTACAGGACTACGAGCAGTACTTC.

The chain employs TRBV21-1 and TRBJ2-1; the D call TRBD2 from the table was never checked on the DNA. TRBV21-1 is a pseudogene locus. The length of the CDR3 is 17 residues. The CDR3 sequence is CASSKGNGGRAEYEQFF. The CDR3 bases are TGTGCCAGCAGCAAAGGGAATGGCGGGAGGGCTGAGTATGAGCAGTTCTTC.

This chain joins TRBV6-6 and TRBJ2-7, with D perhaps matching TRBD1 (6 bases). V lost 5 bases and J lost 5, with 16 bases in between. Per the germline V gene, CDR1 is MNHNY and CDR2 is SVGAGI (reference sequence). The CDR3 totals 14 residues. CDR3 coding DNA: TGTGCCAGCAGTCGCCTGGACAGTAGGGACGAGCAGTACTTC. It yields the protein CASSRLDSRDEQYF.

In DNA form, the CDR3 reads TGTGCCAGCAGTTTAGGGTCAGCCTACGAGCAGTACTTC. The encoded protein is CASSLGSAYEQYF. V is TRBV27 and J is TRBJ2-7; D remains unclear. This CDR3 comprises 13 residues. Per the germline V gene, CDR1 is MNHEY and CDR2 is SMNVEV (reference sequence). Trimming removed 2 bases at V and 2 bases at J, with 7 bases between.

This rearrangement joins TRBV19 to TRBJ1-5; D may be TRBD1 (6 bases). V was clipped by 4 bases and J by 2 bases, with 12 bases between them. The CDR3 extends over 15 amino acids. Germline CDR1 LNHDA, CDR2 SQIVND (reference sequence). The CDR3 DNA reads TGTGCCAGTAGTACTGCGGCAGGGGGCAATCAGCCCCAGCATTTT. It specifies CASSTAAGGNQPQHF.

The CDR3 here is CASSSAVVRETQYF. DNA for the CDR3: TGTGCCAGCAGCTCCGCCGTAGTACGAGAGACCCAGTACTTC. The chain has TRBV7-8 and TRBJ2-5; D unresolved. The CDR3 extends over 14 amino acids. Trimming pared 4 bases from V and 4 bases from J, leaving 13 bases between. Germline V gene lookup returns CDR1 SGHVS and CDR2 FQNEAQ.

This rearrangement joins TRBV19 to TRBJ2-7; D tentatively reads TRBD1 or TRBD2 (5 bases each). Trimming took off 3 bases at V and 1 base at J, with 13 bases between the two ends. The CDR3 loop spans 15 amino acids. Looked up from germline, CDR1 is LNHDA and CDR2 is SQIVND (reference sequence). CDR3 DNA: TGTGCCAGTAGTATCGGGACGGATAATTCCTACGAGCAGTACTTC. Its protein is CASSIGTDNSYEQYF.

This rearrangement joins TRBV19 to TRBJ2-6; tentative D call: TRBD1 (5 bases). CDR1 and CDR2 (germline): LNHDA, SQIVND (reference sequence). This CDR3 has 15 residues. V dropped 3 bases and J dropped 4 bases, with 10 bases sitting between them. CDR3 in DNA: TGTGCCAGTAGTATTTCAGGGTACGGGGCCAACGTCCTGACTTTC. Amino acid sequence: CASSISGYGANVLTF. Filled out from reference TRBV19 and TRBJ2-6, the complete variable domain reads DGGITQSPKYLFRKEGQNVTLSCEQNLNHDAMYWYRQDPGQGLRLIYYSQIVNDFQKGDIAEGYSVSREKKESFPLTVTSAQKNPTAFYLCASSISGYGANVLTFGAGSRLTVL.

The count of this clone is one. This chain uses TRBV5-1 with TRBJ2-7; the match to TRBD2 covers 8 bases. The CDR3 loop spans 13 amino acids. From germline, CDR1 is SGHRS and CDR2 YFSETQ. J was trimmed by 5 bases and V by 4 bases; bases with no gene match: 5. CDR3 sequence reads: CASSAGGQNEQYF. Here the CDR3 DNA reads TGCGCCAGCAGCGCGGGAGGTCAGAACGAGCAGTACTTC. The full variable domain, rest sourced from reference TRBV5-1 and TRBJ2-7, is KAGVTQTPRYLIKTRGQQVTLSCSPISGHRSVSWYQQTPGQGLQFLFEYFSETQRNKGNFPGRFSGRQFSNSRSEMNVSTLELGDSALYLCASSAGGQNEQYFGPGTRLTVT.

The chain recombines TRBV5-6 with TRBJ2-2; maybe TRBD2 (5 bases). The V gene's germline CDR1 is SGHDT and CDR2 YYEEEE. The CDR3 extends over 15 amino acids. V lost 2 bases to trimming and J lost 1 base, with 9 bases between them. The CDR3 DNA sequence: TGTGCCAGCAGCTTCTTAGGAGGGAACACCGGGGAGCTGTTTTTT. Translation: CASSFLGGNTGELFF.

The V call is TRBV6-2 or TRBV6-3, the J call TRBJ1-4, with D unclear. CDR3 length: 14 residues. The ends were cut back, 2 bases at V and 1 base at J, with 5 bases in the middle. Germline assignment: CDR1 MNHEY and CDR2 SVGEGT. CDR3 sequence reads: CASSYGITNEKLFF. In DNA, the CDR3 is TGTGCCAGCAGTTACGGTATAACTAATGAAAAACTGTTTTTT.

The chain combines TRBV11-2 with TRBJ2-5; 8 bases agree with TRBD1. CDR3 size: 14 residues. Germline V CDR1 and CDR2: SGHAT, FQNNGV. V dropped 2 bases and J dropped 4; count of bases not matched to a gene: 3. CDR3 in amino acids: CASSLSGQVETQYF. The CDR3 DNA reads TGTGCCAGCAGCTTATCGGGACAGGTAGAGACCCAGTACTTC.

This chain joins TRBV7-9 and TRBJ1-1, with D possibly being TRBD1 (5 bases). Per the germline V gene, CDR1 is SEHNR and CDR2 is FQNEAQ (reference sequence). V gave up 4 bases and J gave up 1 base, with 10 bases separating them. The CDR3 length is 14 residues. Here the CDR3 reads CASSSFDRNTEAFF. As DNA, the CDR3 is TGTGCCAGCAGCTCCTTCGACAGGAACACTGAAGCTTTCTTT. Combining the CDR3 with reference TRBV7-9 and TRBJ1-1 gives the whole variable domain DTGVSQNPRHKITKRGQNVTFRCDPISEHNRLYWYRQTLGQGPEFLTYFQNEAQLEKSRLLSDRFSAERPKGSFSTLEIQRTEQGDSAMYLCASSSFDRNTEAFFGQGTRLTVV.

CDR3 loop: CASTVGAQGRVHF. The CDR3, as DNA: TGTGCCAGCACCGTCGGGGCCCAGGGGCGCGTGCATTTT. V and J are TRBV6-6 and TRBJ1-5; TRBD1 might be the D (6 bases). CDR3 length: 13 residues. Per the germline V gene, CDR1 is MNHNY and CDR2 is SVGAGI (reference sequence). Deletions cut 7 bases from V and 15 bases from J, with 22 bases between.

Written as DNA, the CDR3 is TGTGCCATCAGTGACCCGGGGCGGCCCCAGCATTTT. The encoded protein is CAISDPGRPQHF. The V and J genes are TRBV10-3 and TRBJ1-5; possible D gene TRBD1, 5 bases. V dropped 3 bases and J dropped 9 bases, with 9 bases sitting between them. The germline V gene encodes CDR1 ENHRY and CDR2 SYGVKD. The CDR3 spans 12 residues.

The V gene is TRBV18, the J gene TRBJ2-5; D is perhaps TRBD1 (6 bases). Germline V gene sequence: CDR1 KGHSH, CDR2 LQKENI. The CDR3 is 13 residues long. V shed 4 bases and J shed 4 bases, with 10 bases lying between them. CDR3 region: CASSRDRTETQYF. The CDR3 coding sequence is TGTGCCAGCTCACGAGACAGGACAGAGACCCAGTACTTC.

The gene calls are TRBV7-2 and TRBJ1-1; D may be TRBD1 (5 bases). The germline V gene encodes CDR1 SGHTA and CDR2 FQGNSA. The V and J ends lost 8 bases and 0 bases respectively, with 16 bases between them. The CDR3 contains 15 residues. CDR3 residues: CASGIGTQVNTEAFF. CDR3 nucleotide sequence: TGTGCCAGCGGTATCGGCACACAGGTGAACACTGAAGCTTTCTTT.

The chain combines TRBV2 with TRBJ2-2, with a possible D match to TRBD2 (5 bases). The ends were cut back, 11 bases at V and 4 bases at J, with 23 bases in the middle. CDR1 SNHLY and CDR2 FYNNEI come from the germline V gene. The CDR3 runs 16 residues. This chain's CDR3 is CASLEGRQFGTGELFF. The CDR3 DNA reads as TGTGCCTCCCTAGAGGGCCGGCAGTTTGGCACCGGGGAGCTGTTTTTT.

The chain carries TRBV12-5 and TRBJ2-1; D possibly corresponds to TRBD1 (6 bases). Germline V lookup: CDR1 LGHNT, CDR2 FRNRAP. CDR3 size: 16 residues. The ends were cut back, 0 bases at V and 0 bases at J, with 9 bases in the middle. The CDR3 loop is CASGLVGGSSYNEQFF. In nucleotides, the CDR3 is TGTGCTAGTGGTTTGGTAGGGGGTAGCTCCTACAATGAGCAGTTCTTC.

This rearrangement joins TRBV6-5 to TRBJ1-2, with D uncertain. Germline assignment: CDR1 MNHEY and CDR2 SVGAGI. CDR3 length equals 13 residues. Trimming pared 2 bases from V and 4 bases from J, leaving 8 bases between. The CDR3 DNA reads as TGTGCCAGCAGTTACGCCAGGAGCTATGGCTACACCTTC. This codes for CASSYARSYGYTF.

The genes are TRBV6-2 or TRBV6-3 and TRBJ2-1; 8 bases agree with TRBD2. V lost 5 bases to trimming and J lost 8 bases; unmatched junction nucleotides: 17. This CDR3 is 17 amino acids long. Germline CDR1 and CDR2: MNHEY and SVGEGT. CDR3 amino acids: CASSNPQEGGRLDEQFF. Here the CDR3 DNA reads TGTGCCAGCAGTAACCCTCAGGAGGGCGGGAGGTTGGATGAGCAGTTCTTC.

CDR3 amino acids: CASRSGGSYNEQFF. The CDR3 region has the DNA TGTGCCAGCAGGAGCGGGGGCTCCTACAATGAGCAGTTCTTC. The chain joins TRBV27 to TRBJ2-1; 8 bases fit TRBD2. The CDR3 totals 14 residues. V shed 6 bases, J shed 0 bases, and the junction held 1 base outside the gene matches. The germline gives CDR1 MNHEY, CDR2 SMNVEV (reference sequence).